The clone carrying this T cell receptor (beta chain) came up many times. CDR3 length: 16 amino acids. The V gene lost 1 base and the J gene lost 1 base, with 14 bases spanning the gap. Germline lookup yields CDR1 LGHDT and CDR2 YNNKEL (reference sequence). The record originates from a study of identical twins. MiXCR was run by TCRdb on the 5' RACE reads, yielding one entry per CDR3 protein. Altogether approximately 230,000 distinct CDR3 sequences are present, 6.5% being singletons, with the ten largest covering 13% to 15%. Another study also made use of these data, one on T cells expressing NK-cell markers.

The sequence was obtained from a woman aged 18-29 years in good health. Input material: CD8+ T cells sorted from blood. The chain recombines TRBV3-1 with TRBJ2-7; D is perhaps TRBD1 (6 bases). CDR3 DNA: TGTGCCAGCAGCCAAGGACGGCCGGGGACATCCTACGAGCAGTACTTC. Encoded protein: CASSQGRPGTSYEQYF.